This passage covers 30 T cell receptor beta chains from one sample sequenced in a study of blood T cells in healthy people across ages. Together with a sample-barcoded 5' primer, a J-beta primer mix was included in a second PCR lasting 7 to 11 cycles. TCRdb reprocessed the 5' RACE reads via MiXCR and lists one record per CDR3 protein. The table shows about 1 million distinct CDR3 sequences, with roughly 45% occurring only once. Sequencing was done on a sample of blood. Source of these receptors: a woman in her sixties or seventies in good health.

This clonotype was counted between two and nine times. V and J are TRBV7-9 and TRBJ2-1; weak D call: TRBD1 (6 bases). Germline CDR1 and CDR2: SEHNR and FQNEAQ (reference sequence). The V gene lost 5 bases and the J gene lost 6 bases, with 14 bases spanning the gap. The CDR3 consists of 14 residues. The CDR3 nucleotides are TGTGCCAGCAGCGGGGGCAGGGGCGGCAATGAGCAGTTCTTC. Translating it yields CASSGGRGGNEQFF.

The V call is TRBV4-1, the J call TRBJ2-5; 8 nucleotides align to TRBD1. The J call may not be correct, given that the DNA end is closer to TRBJ2-7. The CDR3 is 16 amino acids. Germline V gene data show CDR1 as MGHRA and CDR2 as YSYEKL. This CDR3 reads CASSQVIPGQGYEQYF. In nucleotides, the CDR3 is TGCGCCAGCAGCCAAGTTATTCCAGGACAGGGTTACGAGCAGTACTTC.

This clonotype showed up just a few times. J is TRBJ2-7 and V is TRBV6-5; D remains ambiguous. The CDR3 loop spans 15 amino acids. V lost 4 bases, J lost 7 bases, and 20 bases lay in between. Germline CDR1 and CDR2: MNHEY and SVGAGI. CDR3 bases: TGTGCCAGCAGTTTTGCCGGGTCCAGTGGGAATGAGCAGTACTTC. Translation: CASSFAGSSGNEQYF.

The V call is TRBV10-3, the J call TRBJ2-7; 7 bases map to TRBD2. Germline V lookup: CDR1 ENHRY, CDR2 SYGVKD. Unmatched junction bases numbered 18, after V lost 5 bases and J lost 5 bases. The CDR3 spans 17 residues. The CDR3: CAISLRAGGTTWDEQYF. Here the CDR3 DNA reads TGTGCCATCAGTTTACGAGCCGGAGGGACTACATGGGACGAGCAGTACTTC.

This chain uses TRBV5-1 with TRBJ2-5; TRBD1 or TRBD2 may be the D gene (6 bases each). Germline CDR1 and CDR2: SGHRS and YFSETQ. Trimming shortened V by 0 bases and J by 2 bases, and 14 bases separated the two germline ends. CDR3 length: 16 residues. CDR3 loop: CASSLVPTGGQETQYF. In DNA form, the CDR3 reads TGCGCCAGCAGCTTGGTGCCGACAGGAGGGCAAGAGACCCAGTACTTC.

This clonotype was detected a few times. The chain links TRBV7-9 to TRBJ2-1, with 10 nucleotides matching TRBD2. V lost 5 bases and J lost 4; bases outside the gene matches: 20. From germline, CDR1 is SEHNR and CDR2 FQNEAQ (reference sequence). The CDR3 runs 20 residues. This CDR3 reads CASSPTFGTGAGGLYNEQFF. In nucleotides, the CDR3 is TGTGCCAGCAGCCCTACCTTCGGGACGGGAGCGGGAGGGCTATACAATGAGCAGTTCTTC.

This clonotype was seen only a few times. The rearrangement links TRBV6-5 to TRBJ2-7, with TRBD1 matching over 7 bases. The germline gives CDR1 MNHEY, CDR2 SVGAGI. J gave up 4 bases and V 2 bases, and 5 bases lay outside the gene matches. The CDR3 loop spans 14 amino acids. CDR3 bases: TGTGCCAGCAGTTACGGACAGGCTTCTTACGAGCAGTACTTC. Its translation: CASSYGQASYEQYF.

The CDR3 here is CASSDDRQGKNIQYF. The DNA for the CDR3 is TGTGCCAGCAGTGATGACCGACAAGGGAAAAACATTCAGTACTTC. The chain links TRBV25-1 to TRBJ2-4; the D is unclear. The V end was cut by 3 bases, the J end by 4 bases, with 13 bases between. There are 15 residues in the CDR3. Germline lookup yields CDR1 MGHDK and CDR2 SYGVNS.

The CDR3 coding sequence is TGTGCCACCAGAAATCCTTCGCGACAGGCGAGCACAGATACGCAGTATTTT. It codes for CATRNPSRQASTDTQYF. The rearrangement joins TRBV15 to TRBJ2-3; the D gene is possibly TRBD1 (6 bases). V was clipped by 6 bases and J by 0 bases, with 19 bases between them. The germline CDR1 and CDR2 sequences are LNHNV and YYDKDF (reference sequence). CDR3 size: 17 residues. Complete variable domain (other parts from reference TRBV15 and TRBJ2-3): DAMVIQNPRYQVTQFGKPVTLSCSQTLNHNVMYWYQQKSSQAPKLLFHYYDKDFNNEADTPDNFQSRRPNTSFCFLDIRSPGLGDTAMYLCATRNPSRQASTDTQYFGPGTRLTVL.

This clonotype has a handful of counts. This chain uses TRBV4-2 with TRBJ2-5, with D possibly being TRBD2 (6 bases). Germline CDR1 LGHNA, CDR2 YNFKEQ. The V gene lost 0 bases and the J gene lost 5 bases, with 10 bases spanning the gap. CDR3 size: 14 residues. The DNA for the CDR3 is TGTGCCAGCAGCCAAGATATAGGGAGGGAGACCCAGTACTTC. Its protein is CASSQDIGRETQYF.

The chain uses TRBV12-3 or TRBV12-4 and TRBJ2-7, with 14 bases aligning to TRBD2. V shed 2 bases, J shed 2 bases, and the junction held 2 bases outside the gene matches. This CDR3 is 16 amino acids long. In DNA form, the CDR3 reads TGTGCCAGCAGTTTAACGACTAGCGGGAGGGCCTACGAGCAGTACTTC. Protein product: CASSLTTSGRAYEQYF.

For this clonotype: This could be a read error, since a much larger clone is one nucleotide away. This chain links TRBV20-1 with TRBJ2-7, with D unresolved. V lost 2 bases and J lost 7, with 15 bases in between. Germline values: CDR1 DFQATT, CDR2 SNEGSKA (reference sequence). This CDR3 comprises 13 residues. The DNA of the CDR3 is TGCAGTGCTAGACCCCTCACGGTCAATGAGCAGTACTTC. It codes for CSARPLTVNEQYF.

The CDR3, as DNA: TGTGCCAGCAGCCCCTGGACTAGCGGGAGGGTCATAAGCACAGATACGCAGTATTTT. Protein sequence: CASSPWTSGRVISTDTQYF. The chain links TRBV12-3 or TRBV12-4 to TRBJ2-3; TRBD2 matches 15 bases. Unmatched junction bases numbered 10, after V lost 6 bases and J lost 0 bases. This CDR3 has 19 amino acids.

This rearrangement joins TRBV29-1 to TRBJ2-5, with 10 bases identical to TRBD1. Germline V gene lookup returns CDR1 SQVTM and CDR2 ANQGSEA. CDR3 length: 14 residues. V trimming: 3 bases; J trimming: 11 bases; junction bases outside the gene matches: 12. The CDR3 reads CSVDVGQGLREQYF. CDR3 in DNA: TGCAGCGTTGATGTGGGACAGGGGCTAAGGGAGCAGTACTTC.

This clonotype showed up many times. V usage is TRBV6-6 and J usage is TRBJ2-7; 10 positions match TRBD1. CDR3 length equals 14 residues. CDR1 and CDR2 (germline): MNHNY, SVGAGI (reference sequence). The trim removed 6 bases at V and 2 bases at J, leaving 4 bases unmatched. The CDR3 region has the DNA TGTGCCAGCAGATCCGGACAGGGGGCCTACGAGCAGTACTTC. Its translation is CASRSGQGAYEQYF.

This chain links TRBV29-1 with TRBJ2-5, with D unclear. The CDR3 spans 13 residues. The V gene lost 4 bases and the J gene lost 1 base, with 10 bases spanning the gap. Germline V gene data show CDR1 as SQVTM and CDR2 as ANQGSEA. The CDR3 DNA sequence: TGCAGCGTTGTCCAGGCCCTCCAAGAGACCCAGTACTTC. Its translation: CSVVQALQETQYF.

This clonotype was detected a few times. One junction end disagrees with the germline gene, perhaps due to a read error. This rearrangement joins TRBV7-9 to TRBJ2-1, with a possible D match to TRBD2 (5 bases). The CDR3 extends over 14 amino acids. CDR1 and CDR2 (germline): SEHNR, FQNEAQ (reference sequence). The CDR3 region is CASSLSSAYDEQFF. DNA of the CDR3: TGTGCCAGCAGCTTAAGTAGCGCCTACGATGAGCAGTTCTTC. Complete variable domain (other parts from reference TRBV7-9 and TRBJ2-1): DTGVSQNPRHKITKRGQNVTFRCDPISEHNRLYWYRQTLGQGPEFLTYFQNEAQLEKSRLLSDRFSAERPKGSFSTLEIQRTEQGDSAMYLCASSLSSAYDEQFFGPGTRLTVL.

In its sample, this clonotype was seen a few times. V is TRBV29-1 and J is TRBJ1-2; a possible D gene is TRBD1 (6 bases). Germline CDR1 is SQVTM and CDR2 is ANQGSEA. V was clipped by 7 bases and J by 6 bases, with 9 bases between them. This CDR3 is built from 10 residues. CDR3 in DNA: TGCAGCGCACAGGGAAATGGCTACACCTTC. Its protein product is CSAQGNGYTF.

The chain couples TRBV7-8 to TRBJ2-7, with TRBD2 as a possible D gene (5 bases). The germline V and J ends were trimmed by 9 bases and 5 bases, with 20 bases remaining between them. This CDR3 comprises 14 residues. Germline-derived CDR1 and CDR2 are SGHVS and FQNEAQ. This CDR3 is CASLPRSGSNEQYF. The CDR3 nucleotides read TGTGCCAGTCTCCCCCGGTCGGGAAGCAACGAGCAGTACTTC.

This clonotype has only a few counts. The chain has TRBV4-1 and TRBJ1-5, with D hard to call. V shed 3 bases and J shed 0 bases, with 12 bases lying between them. Germline V gives CDR1 MGHRA, CDR2 YSYEKL. The CDR3 spans 16 residues. CDR3 sequence reads: CASSHDGTYSNQPQHF. The CDR3 DNA reads TGCGCCAGCAGCCATGACGGTACTTATAGCAATCAGCCCCAGCATTTT.

This rearrangement joins TRBV5-1 to TRBJ2-3; 9 bases are shared with TRBD2. V was pared by 3 bases and J by 2 bases, with 4 bases of the junction left unmatched. The CDR3 has 15 amino acids. CDR1 is SGHRS, CDR2 YFSETQ, per germline. For the CDR3, the DNA is TGCGCCAGCAGCTGGGGACTAGCCTACACAGATACGCAGTATTTT. Protein: CASSWGLAYTDTQYF.

This clonotype was observed once. A much larger clone differs from this one at a single base, so this may be a read error. This chain connects TRBV6-2 or TRBV6-3 to TRBJ2-1; D might be TRBD2 (5 bases). The CDR3 is 15 residues long. Germline V CDR1 and CDR2: MNHEY, SVGEGT. This chain's CDR3 is CACRRAQNSYNEQFF. The CDR3 DNA reads as TGTGCCTGCAGGCGGGCCCAGAATTCCTACAATGAGCAGTTCTTC.

The chain employs TRBV6-1 and TRBJ2-6, with 8 bases lining up with TRBD1. The CDR3 extends over 19 amino acids. Germline CDR1 reads MNHNS; CDR2 reads SASEGT. V was pared by 6 bases and J by 2 bases, with 15 bases of the junction left unmatched. The CDR3 region is CASRFPRDRPLAGANVLTF. The CDR3 DNA sequence: TGTGCCAGCAGATTCCCCCGGGACAGGCCCTTAGCTGGGGCCAACGTCCTGACTTTC.

This clonotype was observed many times. The V call is TRBV4-1, the J call TRBJ2-1; D not resolved. Trimming stripped 0 bases from V and 8 bases from J, with 14 bases between. Per germline, CDR1 MGHRA and CDR2 YSYEKL. This CDR3 region has 15 residues. The CDR3: CASSQDVAAGDEQFF. CDR3 coding DNA: TGCGCCAGCAGCCAAGATGTGGCCGCTGGGGATGAGCAGTTCTTC.

The genes are TRBV20-1 and TRBJ1-5; D is uncertain. V was clipped by 6 bases and J by 5 bases, with 26 bases between them. Germline CDR1 is DFQATT and CDR2 is SNEGSKA (reference sequence). This CDR3 is built from 17 residues. DNA for the CDR3: TGCAGTGCGAGGGCGGTTCCTTTTCAAAAGGTCGATCAGCCCCAGCATTTT. Amino acid sequence: CSARAVPFQKVDQPQHF.

The V and J genes are TRBV4-2 and TRBJ2-5; 8 bases are a match to TRBD1. Germline V gives CDR1 LGHNA, CDR2 YNFKEQ. The CDR3 loop spans 15 amino acids. J gave up 11 bases and V 0 bases, and 11 bases lay outside the gene matches. For the CDR3, the DNA is TGTGCCAGCAGCCAAGATGTCCAGGGGGCGAGGGAGCAGTACTTC. Its translation: CASSQDVQGAREQYF.

The V gene is TRBV29-1, the J gene TRBJ2-1; 9 bases map to TRBD2. V shed 4 bases, J shed 0 bases, and the junction held 10 bases outside the gene matches. CDR1 is SQVTM and CDR2 is ANQGSEA in the germline V gene. CDR3 length equals 17 residues. The CDR3 protein is CSVVFGGGADSYNEQFF. Written as DNA, the CDR3 is TGCAGCGTTGTTTTCGGCGGGGGGGCCGACTCCTACAATGAGCAGTTCTTC.

This rearrangement joins TRBV6-2 or TRBV6-3 to TRBJ2-3; 8 positions match TRBD2. The CDR3 totals 17 residues. Germline-derived CDR1 and CDR2 are MNHEY and SVGEGT. After removal of 5 bases from V and 1 base from J, the junction contained 11 bases not matched to a gene. The CDR3 DNA is TGTGCCAGCAGTCCCCGGCTGGGAGCGGGGGGCACAGATACGCAGTATTTT. Translation gives CASSPRLGAGGTDTQYF.

As to this clonotype: A read error may produce the germline difference seen at one junction end. J is TRBJ2-3 and V is TRBV11-2, with D possibly being TRBD2 (5 bases). From germline, CDR1 is SGHAT and CDR2 FQNNGV. CDR3 length: 14 amino acids. The CDR3: CASSLKPSTDTLYF. For the CDR3, the DNA is TGTGCCAGCAGCTTAAAGCCTAGCACAGATACGCTGTATTTT.

This rearrangement joins TRBV5-1 to TRBJ2-1; D possibly matches TRBD1 or TRBD2 (6 bases each). With 0 bases removed from V and 9 bases from J, the gap between germline ends came to 19 bases. CDR1 and CDR2 from the germline V gene are SGHRS and YFSETQ. The CDR3 consists of 16 residues. CDR3 amino acids: CASSLEQGGTSGEQFF. The CDR3 DNA sequence: TGCGCCAGCAGCTTGGAACAAGGCGGGACAAGTGGTGAGCAGTTCTTC.